This T cell receptor (beta chain) was identified during a study of blood T cells in healthy people across ages. This CDR3 is built from 14 residues. Between the trimmed V and J ends, which lost 7 bases and 4 bases, there was a span of 15 bases. Study-wide results and caveats: Considered underestimates were the diversity estimates obtained from one million T cells. For the donors, CMV status was unknown and possibly confounded expanded clonotype changes. Significant beta diversity loss was already apparent by age about 39, declining roughly linearly.

Then a second PCR, running roughly 7 to 11 cycles, was carried out with a sample-barcoded 5' primer and a J-beta primer mix. TCRdb called the 5' RACE reads again in MiXCR, with one record for every CDR3 protein. Found here are roughly 1,100,000 distinct CDR3 sequences, around 27% of them singletons; the top ten hold about 0.72%. About this clonotype: Its matching antigen is unknown.

The same data also contributed to another study, on T cells of mothers and their children. As that report states: Detection yielded no persistent microchimeric T cell clones.

The sequenced material came from blood. The J gene is TRBJ2-3, the V gene TRBV12-3 or TRBV12-4; possible D gene TRBD1, 5 bases. The sequence derives from a girl aged 2-15 years in good health. In DNA, the CDR3 is TGTGCCAGCAACACGTGGGGCTTTGCAGATACGCAGTATTTT. Translation: CASNTWGFADTQYF.